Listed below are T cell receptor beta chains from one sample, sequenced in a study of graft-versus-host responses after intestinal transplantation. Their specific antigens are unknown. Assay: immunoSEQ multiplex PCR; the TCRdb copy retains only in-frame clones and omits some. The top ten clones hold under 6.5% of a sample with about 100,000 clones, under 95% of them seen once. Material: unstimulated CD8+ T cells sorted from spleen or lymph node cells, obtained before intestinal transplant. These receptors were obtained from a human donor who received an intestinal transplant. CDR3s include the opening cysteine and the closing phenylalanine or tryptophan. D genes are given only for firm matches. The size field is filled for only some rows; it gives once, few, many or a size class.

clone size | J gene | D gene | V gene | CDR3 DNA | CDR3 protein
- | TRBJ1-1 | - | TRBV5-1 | TGCGCCAGCAGCCAATACGGGGAACGAACTGAAGCTTTCTTT | CASSQYGERTEAFF
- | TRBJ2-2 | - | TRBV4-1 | TGCGCCAGCAGCCAAGGGGGCGGGGAGCTGTTTTTT | CASSQGGGELFF
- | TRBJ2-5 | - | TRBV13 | TGTGCCAGCAGCTTACGGGCCGGTACGACCCAGTACTTC | CASSLRAGTTQYF
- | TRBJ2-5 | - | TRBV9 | TGTGCCAGCAGCGTAGGCCCCGGAGGCGAGACCCAGTACTTC | CASSVGPGGETQYF
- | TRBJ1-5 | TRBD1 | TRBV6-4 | TGTGCCAGCAGGATAAGGACAGGGACGACGCAGCCCCAGCATTTT | CASRIRTGTTQPQHF
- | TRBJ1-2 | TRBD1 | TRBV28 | TGTGCCAGCAAACCCCCCGGGACAGGGGACTATGGCTACACCTTC | CASKPPGTGDYGYTF
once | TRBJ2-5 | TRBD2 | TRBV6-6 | TGTGCCAGCAGCCCCCTAGGACTAGTTTGGACCCAGTACTTC | CASSPLGLVWTQYF
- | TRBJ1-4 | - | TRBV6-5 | TGTGCCAGCAGTTACAGGGTTAGGGAAAAACTGTTTTTT | CASSYRVREKLFF
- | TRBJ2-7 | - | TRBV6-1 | TGTGCCAGCAGTAGGGCTGGGGTGATCGCCGAGCAGTACTTC | CASSRAGVIAEQYF
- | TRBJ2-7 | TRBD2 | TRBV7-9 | TGTGCCAGCAGCTTAGGGGGGGAGGGCTACGAGCAGTACTTC | CASSLGGEGYEQYF
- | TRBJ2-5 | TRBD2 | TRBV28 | TGTGCCAGCAGCCTACAAGGACTAGCGGGAGAAGAGACCCAGTACTTC | CASSLQGLAGEETQYF
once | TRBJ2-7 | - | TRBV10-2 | TGCGCCAGCAGTGACCCGGAGAGCAGCTACTACGAGCAGTACTTC | CASSDPESSYYEQYF
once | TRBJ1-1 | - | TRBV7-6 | TGTGCCAGCAGCGGTGATGGACCAGAGGCTGAAATGGGAGCTTTCTTT | CASSGDGPEAEMGAFF
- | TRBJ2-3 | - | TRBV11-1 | TGTGCCAGCAGCCCAATAATGGGTCGAGGGGGTTACACAGATACGCAGTATTTT | CASSPIMGRGGYTDTQYF
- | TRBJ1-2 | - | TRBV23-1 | TGCGCCAGCAGTCATGGCTACACCTTC | CASSHGYTF
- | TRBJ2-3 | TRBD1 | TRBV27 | TGTGCCAGCAGTTTAGGGACAGGGTTCATAGATACGCAGTATTTT | CASSLGTGFIDTQYF
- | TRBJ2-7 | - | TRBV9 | TGTGCCAGCAGCCCCCTGGACCCTGCCTACGAGCAGTACTTC | CASSPLDPAYEQYF
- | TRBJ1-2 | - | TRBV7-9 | TGTGCCAGCAGCTTAGCTATTAGTTACAGAGACTATGGCTACACCTTC | CASSLAISYRDYGYTF
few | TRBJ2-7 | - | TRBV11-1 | TGTGCCAGCAGCTGGAGATATCAGGACGAGCAGTACTTC | CASSWRYQDEQYF
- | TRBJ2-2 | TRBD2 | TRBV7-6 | TGTGCCAGCAGCTTAGAGCCGGGGGGACTAGGGGCCGGGGAGCTGTTTTTT | CASSLEPGGLGAGELFF
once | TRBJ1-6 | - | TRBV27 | TGTGCCAGCAGTTTTGGACAGAGCTCCTATAATTCACCCCTCCACTTT | CASSFGQSSYNSPLHF
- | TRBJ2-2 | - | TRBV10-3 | TGTGCCTCCCTGGGGGTCAACACCGGGGAGCTGTTTTTT | CASLGVNTGELFF
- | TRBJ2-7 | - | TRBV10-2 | TGCGCCAGCAGTGAGTCGGGCGTAGCCTACGAGCAGTACTTC | CASSESGVAYEQYF
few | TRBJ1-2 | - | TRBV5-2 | TGTGCCAGCAGCGGTAACACCTACTATGGCTACACCTTC | CASSGNTYYGYTF
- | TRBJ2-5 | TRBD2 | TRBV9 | TGTGCCAGCAGCGCTTTTAGCGGGGGGACCCAAGAGACCCAGTACTTC | CASSAFSGGTQETQYF
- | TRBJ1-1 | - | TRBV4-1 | TGCGCCAGCAGCCAAGTAGACAGCCCTATTAACACTGAAGCTTTCTTT | CASSQVDSPINTEAFF